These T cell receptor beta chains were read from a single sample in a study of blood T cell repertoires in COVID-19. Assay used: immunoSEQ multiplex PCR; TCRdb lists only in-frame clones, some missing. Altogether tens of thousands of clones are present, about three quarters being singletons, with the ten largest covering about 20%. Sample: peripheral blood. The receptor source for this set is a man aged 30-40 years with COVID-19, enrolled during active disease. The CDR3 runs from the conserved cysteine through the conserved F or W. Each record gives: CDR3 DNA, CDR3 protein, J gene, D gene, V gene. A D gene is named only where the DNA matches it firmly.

CDR3nt: TGTGCCAGCAGTCCGGGACAGGGTGACGAGCAGTACTTC
CDR3aa: CASSPGQGDEQYF
j_gene: TRBJ2-7
d_gene: TRBD1
v_gene: TRBV28

CDR3nt: TGTGCCAGCAGCCTCCTTTCTAGCGGTTACGAGCAGTACTTC
CDR3aa: CASSLLSSGYEQYF
j_gene: TRBJ2-7
d_gene: TRBD2
v_gene: TRBV14

CDR3nt: TGTGCCAGCAGACCCCAGGGGCATGAGCAGTTCTTC
CDR3aa: CASRPQGHEQFF
j_gene: TRBJ2-1
d_gene: .
v_gene: TRBV6-5

CDR3nt: TGCAGCGTTGAGGAGGGTTCCCACGAGCAGTACTTC
CDR3aa: CSVEEGSHEQYF
j_gene: TRBJ2-7
d_gene: .
v_gene: TRBV29-1

CDR3nt: TGCGCCAGCAGCAATGGACAGGGAGCCTACGAGCAGTACTTC
CDR3aa: CASSNGQGAYEQYF
j_gene: TRBJ2-7
d_gene: TRBD1
v_gene: TRBV5-1

CDR3nt: TGTGCCAGCAGCCCCACAGGGCTTCTCTCCTACGAGCAGTACTTC
CDR3aa: CASSPTGLLSYEQYF
j_gene: TRBJ2-7
d_gene: .
v_gene: TRBV6-5

CDR3nt: TGCGCCAGCAGCCCAAACACCCAGACCTACGAGCAGTACTTC
CDR3aa: CASSPNTQTYEQYF
j_gene: TRBJ2-7
d_gene: .
v_gene: TRBV4-1

CDR3nt: TGTGCTAGTGGTTTGGGACAGAGTTACAATGAGCAGTTCTTC
CDR3aa: CASGLGQSYNEQFF
j_gene: TRBJ2-1
d_gene: .
v_gene: TRBV12-5

CDR3nt: TGTGCCAGCAGCACGACAGGGGTCTCCTACGAGCAGTACTTC
CDR3aa: CASSTTGVSYEQYF
j_gene: TRBJ2-7
d_gene: TRBD1
v_gene: TRBV28

CDR3nt: TGTGCCAGCAGCCGATCGACAGGGGTGGGCCAAGAGACCCAGTACTTC
CDR3aa: CASSRSTGVGQETQYF
j_gene: TRBJ2-5
d_gene: TRBD1
v_gene: TRBV11-2

CDR3nt: TGTGCCAGCAGCTTAGCGGGAGGCGCAGATACGCAGTATTTT
CDR3aa: CASSLAGGADTQYF
j_gene: TRBJ2-3
d_gene: TRBD2
v_gene: TRBV7-3